These 9 T cell receptor beta chains originate from one sample sequenced in a study of blood T cell repertoires in COVID-19. The method was immunoSEQ multiplex PCR; TCRdb's version includes in-frame clones alone and lacks a portion of them. The sample shows about 90,000 clones, about 90% of them seen only once. The specimen was peripheral blood. The receptors were gathered from a human donor with active COVID-19. The donor label of this sample is uncertain.

The chain is built from TRBV6-5 and TRBJ1-1; D unclear. The germline V gene encodes CDR1 MNHEY and CDR2 SVGAGI. The CDR3 is made up of 13 amino acids. Trimming stripped 0 bases from V and 3 bases from J, with 5 bases between. CDR3 protein: CASSYSPDTEAFF. The DNA of the CDR3 is TGTGCCAGCAGTTACTCCCCGGACACTGAAGCTTTCTTT.

The chain uses TRBV7-2 and TRBJ2-3; TRBD2 agrees at 7 bases. This CDR3 contains 15 residues. The germline CDR1 and CDR2 sequences are SGHTA and FQGNSA. After removal of 5 bases from V and 6 bases from J, the junction contained 11 bases not matched to a gene. The CDR3 is CASSLRTSPSDTQYF. Written as DNA, the CDR3 is TGTGCCAGCAGCCTTCGGACTAGTCCCTCGGATACGCAGTATTTT.

The chain employs TRBV28 and TRBJ1-1, with unresolved D. Looked up from germline, CDR1 is MDHEN and CDR2 is SYDVKM. The CDR3 is 13 amino acids. Deletions cut 10 bases from V and 0 bases from J, with 12 bases between. As DNA, the CDR3 is TGTGCCACCGGGGATGTCGTGAACACTGAAGCTTTCTTT. This codes for CATGDVVNTEAFF.

Note on this clone: A read error may account for a junction end that differs from germline. J is TRBJ1-1 and V is TRBV3-1 (or the pseudogene TRBV3-2), with 7 bases that match TRBD1. The CDR3 sequence is 13 residues long. Germline V CDR1 and CDR2: LGHDT, YNNKEL (reference sequence). CDR3 sequence: CASSPRQGGPSTF. Here the CDR3 DNA reads TGTGCCAGCAGCCCTAGACAGGGTGGGCCCTCGACGTTT.

The rearrangement links TRBV19 to TRBJ1-2; D is undetermined. Germline V CDR1 and CDR2: LNHDA, SQIVND (reference sequence). The CDR3 sequence is 13 residues long. V lost 7 bases and J 9 bases, leaving 18 bases between the germline ends. The CDR3 region has the DNA TGTGCCAGTAAGGTTGGCGGGGAAGTGAGCTACACCTTC. Protein product: CASKVGGEVSYTF.

The CDR3, as DNA: TGCGCCAGCATCCAAGATTTTTACCGGGACAGGGGGGAAGTCTATGGCTACACCTTC. This gives the protein CASIQDFYRDRGEVYGYTF. The gene calls are TRBV5-1 and TRBJ1-2; 11 bases are a match to TRBD1. Per germline, CDR1 SGHRS and CDR2 YFSETQ. Germline trimming cut 6 bases from V and 4 bases from J; bases unmatched to any gene: 20. The CDR3 extends over 19 amino acids.

V and J are TRBV5-1 and TRBJ2-5; D gene unclear. V was shortened by 4 bases and J by 2 bases, with 12 bases between the two germline ends. This CDR3 has 14 residues. Germline CDR1 reads SGHRS; CDR2 reads YFSETQ. The CDR3 loop reads CASSPELLQETQYF. Written as DNA, the CDR3 is TGCGCCAGCAGCCCGGAGCTACTTCAAGAGACCCAGTACTTC. Based on the CDR3 plus reference TRBV5-1 and TRBJ2-5, the full variable domain is KAGVTQTPRYLIKTRGQQVTLSCSPISGHRSVSWYQQTPGQGLQFLFEYFSETQRNKGNFPGRFSGRQFSNSRSEMNVSTLELGDSALYLCASSPELLQETQYFGPGTRLLVL.

The rearrangement links TRBV4-1 to TRBJ1-5; 7 nucleotides agree with TRBD1. J was trimmed by 1 base and V by 0 bases; bases with no gene match: 6. CDR1 MGHRA and CDR2 YSYEKL come from the germline V gene. The CDR3 contains 17 residues. Here the CDR3 DNA reads TGCGCCAGCAGCCAAGATAAGAGGGGGCCGAGCAATCAGCCCCAGCATTTT. Protein product: CASSQDKRGPSNQPQHF.

This clone was recorded once. This sequence joins TRBV7-9 and TRBJ2-2, with 11 bases fitting TRBD2. The germline gives CDR1 SEHNR, CDR2 FQNEAQ (reference sequence). This CDR3 has 15 amino acids. J gave up 5 bases and V 6 bases, and 5 bases lay outside the gene matches. In nucleotides, the CDR3 is TGTGCCAGCAGACCGGGGACTAGCGGTACCGGGGAGCTGTTTTTT. This gives the protein CASRPGTSGTGELFF.